This paragraph covers one TCR beta chain sequence. The antigen is not known. These data originate in a study of OX40 agonist ivuxolimab in advanced cancers. Study in general: Patient treatment consisted of intravenous ivuxolimab administration every 2 weeks at 0.01 to 10 mg/kg. Study observations and caveats: Within 6 weeks, CD4+ and CD8+ blood T cells expanded clonally at 0.1 to 3.0 mg/kg.

Data came from immunoSEQ multiplex PCR; TCRdb stores just in-frame clones and leaves some out. The sample contains 20,000 to 30,000 clones, roughly 79% of which appear only once. The V gene's germline CDR1 is SGHVS and CDR2 FNYEAQ. The CDR3 contains 14 residues. V was clipped by 6 bases and J by 7 bases; unmatched bases: 9. Sample: CD4+ or CD8+ T cells sorted from blood, taken in a trial of the OX40 agonist ivuxolimab. The clonotype originates from an adult with an advanced solid tumor such as melanoma, head and neck, liver or kidney cancer. V is TRBV7-6 and J is TRBJ2-1; 7 bases agree with TRBD2. The CDR3 loop is CASRSPGGSNEQFF. The CDR3, as DNA: TGTGCCAGCAGATCCCCGGGGGGTTCTAATGAGCAGTTCTTC. The variable domain in full, completed from reference TRBV7-6 and TRBJ2-1, reads GAGVSQSPRYKVTKRGQDVALRCDPISGHVSLYWYRQALGQGPEFLTYFNYEAQQDKSGLPNDRFSAERPEGSISTLTIQRTEQRDSAMYRCASRSPGGSNEQFFGPGTRLTVL.